The 32 T cell receptor beta chains listed next were all sequenced from one sample in a study of blood T cell repertoires in COVID-19. Some clones are missing from TCRdb's copy, which holds only in-frame ones; the method was immunoSEQ multiplex PCR. This table has approximately 150,000 clones, about 86% appearing once. Sequenced sample: peripheral blood. The receptors come from a woman aged 70 to 79 with acute or convalescent COVID-19.

The rearrangement joins TRBV2 to TRBJ1-2; 7 bases agree with TRBD1. V shed 4 bases and J 4 bases; nucleotides not matched to a gene: 18. Germline values: CDR1 SNHLY, CDR2 FYNNEI. The CDR3 loop spans 18 amino acids. CDR3 amino acids: CASSAYGTANVKGYGYTF. CDR3 in DNA: TGTGCCAGCAGTGCTTACGGGACAGCTAACGTCAAGGGCTATGGCTACACCTTC. Variable domain in full (rest from reference TRBV2 and TRBJ1-2): EPEVTQTPSHQVTQMGQEVILRCVPISNHLYFYWYRQILGQKVEFLVSFYNNEISEKSEIFDDQFSVERPDGSNFTLKIRSTKLEDSAMYFCASSAYGTANVKGYGYTFGSGTRLTVV.

The genes are TRBV27 and TRBJ1-1, with D unresolved. CDR3 size: 16 residues. V was pared by 0 bases and J by 0 bases, with 11 bases between. Germline V lookup: CDR1 MNHEY, CDR2 SMNVEV (reference sequence). CDR3 DNA sequence: TGTGCCAGCAGTTTATCTTTCGGGAAACTGAACACTGAAGCTTTCTTT. This codes for CASSLSFGKLNTEAFF.

Points on this clone: This CDR3 is also generated by other DNA sequences in the sample. The chain is built from TRBV4-3 and TRBJ1-4; D not certain. The CDR3 runs 15 residues. From germline, CDR1 is LGHNA and CDR2 YSLEER. Trimming removed 0 bases at V and 3 bases at J, with 8 bases between. In DNA form, the CDR3 reads TGCGCCAGCAGCCAAGACCGGGTCCCTAATGAAAAACTGTTTTTT. Residues: CASSQDRVPNEKLFF.

This chain uses TRBV28 with TRBJ2-7; the D is unclear. The CDR3 spans 14 residues. Germline loops: CDR1 MDHEN, CDR2 SYDVKM. V lost 5 bases to trimming and J lost 3 bases, with 14 bases between them. The CDR3 sequence is CASSPPLSRYEQYF. The DNA for the CDR3 is TGTGCCAGCAGTCCTCCTCTTTCCCGCTACGAGCAGTACTTC. The full variable domain, with the rest looked up from reference TRBV28 and TRBJ2-7, is DVKVTQSSRYLVKRTGEKVFLECVQDMDHENMFWYRQDPGLGLRLIYFSYDVKMKEKGDIPEGYSVSREKKERFSLILESASTNQTSMYLCASSPPLSRYEQYFGPGTRLTVT.

The CDR3 spells CASSSGLAGLETQYF. CDR3 DNA sequence: TGTGCCAGCAGCTCCGGACTAGCGGGACTAGAGACCCAGTACTTC. The rearrangement links TRBV28 to TRBJ2-5; 12 bases fit TRBD2. CDR3 length: 15 residues. Germline V CDR1 and CDR2: MDHEN, SYDVKM. V shed 6 bases, J shed 4 bases, and the junction held 6 bases outside the gene matches.

This chain links TRBV18 with TRBJ1-4; no reliable D call. The CDR3 contains 18 residues. The germline gives CDR1 KGHSH, CDR2 LQKENI. V was shortened by 3 bases and J by 0 bases, with 17 bases between the two germline ends. DNA of the CDR3: TGTGCCAGCTCACCCCCCGTGAAGCTACGAACAACTAATGAAAAACTGTTTTTT. Translating gives CASSPPVKLRTTNEKLFF.

The chain carries TRBV24-1 and TRBJ1-2, with TRBD1 matching 10 bases. Trimming took 3 bases from V and 4 from J; bases not matched to a gene: 7. Germline V lookup: CDR1 KGHDR, CDR2 SFDVKD. The CDR3 has 16 residues. This CDR3 reads CATSDRRDRGLYGYTF. The CDR3 DNA follows: TGTGCCACCAGTGATAGAAGGGACAGGGGCCTCTATGGCTACACCTTC.

The chain carries TRBV19 and TRBJ2-1, with D possibly matching TRBD1 (5 bases). Trimming cost V 3 bases and J 4 bases, with 13 bases left between them. The germline V gene encodes CDR1 LNHDA and CDR2 SQIVND (reference sequence). The CDR3 consists of 15 residues. The CDR3 coding sequence is TGTGCCAGTAGTATTAGGGCAGGGAATTACAATGAGCAGTTCTTC. Its translation: CASSIRAGNYNEQFF. The variable domain in full, with the rest retrieved from reference TRBV19 and TRBJ2-1, is DGGITQSPKYLFRKEGQNVTLSCEQNLNHDAMYWYRQDPGQGLRLIYYSQIVNDFQKGDIAEGYSVSREKKESFPLTVTSAQKNPTAFYLCASSIRAGNYNEQFFGPGTRLTVL.

This chain links TRBV4-3 with TRBJ1-2; TRBD1 matches 10 bases. The germline V gene has CDR1 LGHNA and CDR2 YSLEER. The CDR3 contains 16 residues. With V trimmed by 4 bases and J by 4 bases, 9 bases remained unmatched. The CDR3 nucleotides are TGCGCCAGCAGCCTACAGCGGGACAGGGGCCCCTATGGCTACACCTTC. The encoded protein is CASSLQRDRGPYGYTF.

The chain carries TRBV7-8 and TRBJ1-5; D remains ambiguous. V dropped 5 bases and J dropped 9 bases, with 17 bases sitting between them. This CDR3 region has 14 residues. Germline values: CDR1 SGHVS, CDR2 FQNEAQ. The CDR3 here is CASSKVAEAMPQHF. CDR3 DNA: TGTGCCAGCAGCAAGGTCGCAGAGGCAATGCCCCAGCATTTT.

The V and J genes are TRBV30 and TRBJ1-4; no reliable D call. The V end was cut by 0 bases, the J end by 5 bases, with 10 bases between. Germline CDR1 and CDR2: GTSNPN and SVGIG (reference sequence). The CDR3 has 14 amino acids. CDR3 loop: CAWSVVSKNEKLFF. Written as DNA, the CDR3 is TGTGCCTGGAGTGTAGTCAGTAAGAATGAAAAACTGTTTTTT. Filled out from reference TRBV30 and TRBJ1-4, the complete variable domain reads SQTIHQWPATLVQPVGSPLSLECTVEGTSNPNLYWYRQAAGRGLQLLFYSVGIGQISSEVPQNLSASRPQDRQFILSSKKLLLSDSGFYLCAWSVVSKNEKLFFGSGTQLSVL.

The rearrangement links TRBV3-1 (or the pseudogene TRBV3-2) to TRBJ1-1; D gene unclear. Trimming removed 1 base from V and 3 bases from J, with 9 bases in between. The germline V gene encodes CDR1 LGHDT and CDR2 YNNKEL (reference sequence). The length of the CDR3 is 14 residues. The CDR3: CASSQGSLYTEAFF. DNA for the CDR3: TGTGCCAGCAGCCAAGGGAGTCTCTACACTGAAGCTTTCTTT.

The V call is TRBV4-1, the J call TRBJ1-3, with TRBD1 as a possible D gene (5 bases). V lost 1 base to trimming and J lost 0 bases, with 7 bases between them. Germline assignment: CDR1 MGHRA and CDR2 YSYEKL. This CDR3 has 15 residues. CDR3 in DNA: TGCGCCAGCAGCCAAGGACAGAGCTCTGGAAACACCATATATTTT. Its protein product is CASSQGQSSGNTIYF.

The chain carries TRBV7-9 and TRBJ2-2; D is unresolved. Trimming shortened V by 5 bases and J by 0 bases, and 7 bases separated the two germline ends. Germline lookup yields CDR1 SEHNR and CDR2 FQNEAQ (reference sequence). This CDR3 comprises 14 residues. CDR3: CASSLRANTGELFF. The CDR3 DNA sequence: TGTGCCAGCAGCCTACGGGCGAACACCGGGGAGCTGTTTTTT.

This sequence joins TRBV6-5 and TRBJ1-5; TRBD1 might be the D (5 bases). The CDR3 length is 14 residues. V lost 6 bases and J 0 bases, leaving 9 bases between the germline ends. CDR1 and CDR2 (germline): MNHEY, SVGAGI. The CDR3 DNA reads TGTGCCAGCAGGCCCAGGGCTAGCAATCAGCCCCAGCATTTT. Protein sequence: CASRPRASNQPQHF.

The chain is built from TRBV19 and TRBJ1-1; D unclear. In germline, CDR1 is LNHDA, CDR2 SQIVND (reference sequence). The CDR3 spans 15 residues. The V gene lost 9 bases and the J gene lost 4 bases, with 21 bases spanning the gap. The CDR3, as DNA: TGTGCCAGCCAACCCGGGTGGGTCTCACCCACTGAAGCTTTCTTT. Protein product: CASQPGWVSPTEAFF.

This clone has a single count. This chain uses TRBV5-4 with TRBJ2-1, with a possible D match to TRBD2 (6 bases). V was trimmed by 4 bases and J by 9 bases, leaving 20 bases between them. Germline CDR1 reads SGHNT; CDR2 reads YYREEE (reference sequence). CDR3 length equals 15 residues. CDR3 residues: CASSTGANLGGEQFF. Here the CDR3 DNA reads TGTGCCAGCAGCACCGGAGCTAACCTGGGGGGTGAGCAGTTCTTC.

The V gene is TRBV7-9, the J gene TRBJ1-2; no reliable D call. Trimming removed 5 bases from V and 4 bases from J, with 17 bases in between. The CDR3 length is 15 residues. The germline V gene has CDR1 SEHNR and CDR2 FQNEAQ (reference sequence). CDR3: CASSPSVQPGYGYTF. CDR3 nucleotide sequence: TGTGCCAGCAGCCCTTCCGTGCAGCCGGGCTATGGCTACACCTTC.

The chain has TRBV1 and TRBJ1-5; the table's TRBD1 call for D was not verified on the DNA. TRBV1 is marked as a pseudogene. CDR3 size: 16 residues. CDR3 in DNA: TGCACCAGAATAGTAGAGACCGACAGGGATAGTCAGCCCCAGCATTTT. Amino acid sequence: CTRIVETDRDSQPQHF.

The rearrangement joins TRBV9 to TRBJ2-2, with D possibly matching TRBD1 (5 bases). V was shortened by 0 bases and J by 0 bases, with 12 bases between the two germline ends. This CDR3 has 17 amino acids. Looked up from germline, CDR1 is SGDLS and CDR2 is YYNGEE. CDR3 region: CASSVVGAPANTGELFF. The CDR3 DNA follows: TGTGCCAGCAGCGTAGTAGGGGCTCCCGCGAACACCGGGGAGCTGTTTTTT.

The chain joins TRBV5-6 to TRBJ2-5; 10 bases align to TRBD2. Trimming at V came to 0 bases and at J to 1 base, leaving 0 bases not matched to a gene. Germline CDR1 is SGHDT and CDR2 is YYEEEE. The CDR3 covers 15 residues. The CDR3 DNA reads as TGTGCCAGCAGCTTGGGACTAGCGGGCCAAGAGACCCAGTACTTC. Its translation: CASSLGLAGQETQYF.

This clone was seen a single time. The V call is TRBV9, the J call TRBJ1-3; D is ambiguous. CDR1 and CDR2 (germline): SGDLS, YYNGEE. The CDR3 runs to 13 residues. The germline V and J ends were trimmed by 6 bases and 2 bases, with 9 bases remaining between them. The CDR3 DNA reads TGTGCCAGCACCCCTCGCGCTGGAAACACCATATATTTT. Translating gives CASTPRAGNTIYF.

The chain combines TRBV6-5 with TRBJ1-6; 7 bases are shared with TRBD1. V was clipped by 4 bases and J by 3 bases; unmatched bases: 3. Germline values: CDR1 MNHEY, CDR2 SVGAGI. CDR3 length: 15 residues. The CDR3, as DNA: TGTGCCAGCAGTTCGACAGGGCTCTATAATTCACCCCTCCACTTT. This gives the protein CASSSTGLYNSPLHF.

This clone appeared a single time. Other DNA sequences of this sample code for an identical CDR3. The chain has TRBV5-5 and TRBJ1-1; unclear D gene. This CDR3 comprises 13 residues. The ends were cut back, 0 bases at V and 0 bases at J, with 3 bases in the middle. CDR1 is SGHKS, CDR2 YYEKEE, per germline (reference sequence). CDR3 residues: CASSLAVNTEAFF. CDR3 DNA sequence: TGTGCCAGCAGCTTGGCGGTGAACACTGAAGCTTTCTTT. Variable domain in full (rest from reference TRBV5-5 and TRBJ1-1): DAGVTQSPTHLIKTRGQQVTLRCSPISGHKSVSWYQQVLGQGPQFIFQYYEKEERGRGNFPDRFSARQFPNYSSELNVNALLLGDSALYLCASSLAVNTEAFFGQGTRLTVV.

This clone turned up a few times. The genes are TRBV19 and TRBJ2-7, with a possible D match to TRBD1 (7 bases). V was cut by 2 bases and J by 6 bases, with 14 bases left in between. The CDR3 consists of 14 residues. Germline CDR1 is LNHDA and CDR2 is SQIVND (reference sequence). CDR3 in DNA: TGTGCCAGTAGTATACAGGGGGGAGTCGGCGAGCAGTACTTC. Protein sequence: CASSIQGGVGEQYF.

The V call is TRBV4-2, the J call TRBJ2-7; D may be TRBD1 (6 bases). The CDR3 length is 17 residues. Between the trimmed V and J ends, which lost 1 base and 3 bases, there was a span of 19 bases. CDR1 is LGHNA and CDR2 is YNFKEQ in the germline V gene. The DNA for the CDR3 is TGTGCCAGCAGCCAAGGTGCCCGGGACATCAGGCTCTACGAGCAGTACTTC. Encoded protein: CASSQGARDIRLYEQYF.

V usage is TRBV7-2 and J usage is TRBJ2-6; 13 bases agree with TRBD2. In germline, CDR1 is SGHTA, CDR2 FQGNSA. This CDR3 spans 18 amino acids. The junction had 7 bases not matched to a gene; V was cut back by 5 bases and J by 3 bases. CDR3 region: CASSPLAGGPGGANVLTF. The CDR3, as DNA: TGTGCCAGCAGCCCACTAGCGGGGGGGCCCGGTGGGGCCAACGTCCTGACTTTC. Variable domain in full (rest from reference TRBV7-2 and TRBJ2-6): GAGVSQSPSNKVTEKGKDVELRCDPISGHTALYWYRQSLGQGLEFLIYFQGNSAPDKSGLPSDRFSAERTGGSVSTLTIQRTQQEDSAVYLCASSPLAGGPGGANVLTFGAGSRLTVL.

J is TRBJ2-5 and V is TRBV6-5, with 8 bases fitting TRBD1. CDR3 length: 15 residues. The germline V gene encodes CDR1 MNHEY and CDR2 SVGAGI. The ends lost 2 bases at V and 5 bases at J; junction bases unmatched: 7. The CDR3 nucleotides are TGTGCCAGCAGTTACACAGGGGGGCCTGGGGAGACCCAGTACTTC. Amino acid sequence: CASSYTGGPGETQYF.

A single count supports this clone. The chain carries TRBV11-2 and TRBJ2-7; 7 nucleotides align to TRBD1. Germline V gives CDR1 SGHAT, CDR2 FQNNGV. The CDR3 has 14 amino acids. V lost 5 bases, J lost 1 base, and 5 bases stayed unmatched. Written as DNA, the CDR3 is TGTGCCAGCAGCCCATGGACAGGTTCCTACGAGCAGTACTTC. It is translated as CASSPWTGSYEQYF. The entire variable domain, with the rest obtained from reference TRBV11-2 and TRBJ2-7, is as follows: EAGVAQSPRYKIIEKRQSVAFWCNPISGHATLYWYQQILGQGPKLLIQFQNNGVVDDSQLPKDRFSAERLKGVDSTLKIQPAKLEDSAVYLCASSPWTGSYEQYFGPGTRLTVT.

This clone came up once. The chain recombines TRBV7-2 with TRBJ2-1, with TRBD1 matching over 9 bases. The CDR3 runs 17 residues. J was trimmed by 7 bases and V by 2 bases; bases with no gene match: 12. Germline V gene sequence: CDR1 SGHTA, CDR2 FQGNSA. The DNA for the CDR3 is TGTGCCAGCAGCTTACGCCCTACGGGACAGGGCGGAAATGAGCAGTTCTTC. This codes for CASSLRPTGQGGNEQFF.

CDR3 loop: CASSLVGGSSYNEQFF. The CDR3 DNA reads as TGTGCCAGCAGCCTAGTTGGCGGGAGCTCCTACAATGAGCAGTTCTTC. V usage is TRBV7-2 and J usage is TRBJ2-1; TRBD2 matches at 7 bases. J was trimmed by 0 bases and V by 5 bases; bases with no gene match: 7. This CDR3 comprises 16 residues. In germline, CDR1 is SGHTA, CDR2 FQGNSA. The full variable domain, in which reference TRBV7-2 and TRBJ2-1 provide the parts outside the CDR3, is GAGVSQSPSNKVTEKGKDVELRCDPISGHTALYWYRQSLGQGLEFLIYFQGNSAPDKSGLPSDRFSAERTGGSVSTLTIQRTQQEDSAVYLCASSLVGGSSYNEQFFGPGTRLTVL.

V and J are TRBV5-1 and TRBJ1-1, with TRBD1 matching 7 bases. Germline CDR1 reads SGHRS; CDR2 reads YFSETQ. V lost 4 bases and J lost 3; bases outside the gene matches: 9. There are 15 residues in the CDR3. The CDR3 spells CASSRQGKGDTEAFF. The CDR3 coding sequence is TGCGCCAGCAGCAGACAGGGTAAGGGGGACACTGAAGCTTTCTTT.